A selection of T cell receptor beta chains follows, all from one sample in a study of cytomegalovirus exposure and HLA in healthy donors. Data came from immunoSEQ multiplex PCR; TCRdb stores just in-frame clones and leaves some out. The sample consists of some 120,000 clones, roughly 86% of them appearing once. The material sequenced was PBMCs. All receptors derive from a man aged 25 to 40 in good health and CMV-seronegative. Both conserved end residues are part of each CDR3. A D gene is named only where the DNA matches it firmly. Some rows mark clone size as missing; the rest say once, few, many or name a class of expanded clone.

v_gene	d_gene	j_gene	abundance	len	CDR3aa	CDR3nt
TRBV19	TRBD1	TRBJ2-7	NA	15	CASSSGQGARYEQYF	TGTGCCAGTAGTTCGGGACAGGGGGCGCGGTACGAGCAGTACTTC
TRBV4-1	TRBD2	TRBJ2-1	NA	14	CASKGGGSFYEQFF	TGCGCCTCCAAAGGTGGCGGGAGTTTTTATGAGCAGTTCTTC
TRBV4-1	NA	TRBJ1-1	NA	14	CASSQTAGRTEAFF	TGCGCCAGCAGCCAAACTGCGGGACGAACAGAAGCTTTCTTT
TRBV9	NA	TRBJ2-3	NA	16	CASSVVQLASTDTQYF	TGTGCCAGCAGCGTAGTGCAGCTAGCGAGCACAGATACGCAGTATTTT
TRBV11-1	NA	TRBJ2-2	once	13	CASSHEGTGELFF	TGTGCCAGCAGTCACGAGGGCACCGGGGAGCTGTTTTTT
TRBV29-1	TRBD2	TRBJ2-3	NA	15	CSVEWVTSGTDTQYF	TGCAGCGTTGAATGGGTGACTAGCGGCACAGATACGCAGTATTTT
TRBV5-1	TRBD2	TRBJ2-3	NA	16	CASSPGLAGGEDTQYF	TGCGCCAGCTCGCCGGGACTAGCGGGAGGAGAAGATACGCAGTATTTT
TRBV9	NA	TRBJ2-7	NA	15	CASSVSGDVPYEQYF	TGTGCCAGCAGCGTATCGGGGGACGTCCCCTACGAGCAGTACTTC
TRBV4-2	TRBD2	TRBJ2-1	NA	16	CASSYSLADPNNEQFF	TGTGCCAGCAGCTATTCACTAGCGGACCCTAACAATGAGCAGTTCTTC
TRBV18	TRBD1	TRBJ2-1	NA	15	CASSPRAGGGDEQFF	TGTGCCAGCTCACCTCGAGCAGGGGGTGGGGATGAGCAGTTCTTC
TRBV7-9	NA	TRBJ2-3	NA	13	CASSFRNGGTQYF	TGTGCCAGCAGCTTCCGGAACGGGGGTACGCAGTATTTT
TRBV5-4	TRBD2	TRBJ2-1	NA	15	CASSLVGGRRGEQFF	TGTGCCAGCAGCTTGGTTGGCGGGAGGCGGGGTGAGCAGTTCTTC
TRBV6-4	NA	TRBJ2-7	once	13	CASSVSTSGEQYF	TGTGCCAGCAGTGTGTCAACCAGCGGGGAGCAGTACTTC
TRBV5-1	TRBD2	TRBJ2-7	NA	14	CASSTAGRGYEQYF	TGCGCCAGCAGCACAGCGGGAAGAGGCTACGAGCAGTACTTC
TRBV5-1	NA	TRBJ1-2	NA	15	CASSSEGIANYGYTF	TGCGCCAGCAGCTCGGAGGGTATAGCTAACTATGGCTACACCTTC
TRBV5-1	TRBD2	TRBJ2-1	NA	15	CASRFLAGGPGEQFF	TGCGCCAGCAGGTTCCTAGCGGGAGGGCCCGGAGAGCAGTTCTTC
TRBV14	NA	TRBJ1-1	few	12	CASSQVDREAFF	TGTGCCAGCAGCCAAGTAGACAGAGAAGCTTTCTTT
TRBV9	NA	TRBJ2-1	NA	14	CASSVDGGRGEQFF	TGTGCCAGCAGCGTAGACGGAGGGCGGGGTGAGCAGTTCTTC
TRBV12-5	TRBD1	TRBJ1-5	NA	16	CASGVGSGTEYQPQHF	TGTGCTAGTGGTGTCGGTTCCGGGACAGAGTATCAGCCCCAGCATTTT
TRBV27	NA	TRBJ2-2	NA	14	CASRNRVETGELFF	TGTGCCAGCAGAAACAGGGTAGAGACCGGGGAGCTGTTTTTT
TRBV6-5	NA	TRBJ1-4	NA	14	CASRQGSTNEKLFF	TGTGCCAGCAGGCAGGGGTCAACTAATGAAAAACTGTTTTTT
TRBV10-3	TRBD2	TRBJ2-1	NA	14	CAISGGTIGGEQFF	TGTGCCATCAGCGGGGGGACCATCGGTGGTGAGCAGTTCTTC
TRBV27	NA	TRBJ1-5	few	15	CASSLMALAGQPQHF	TGTGCCAGCAGTTTAATGGCCCTAGCAGGTCAGCCCCAGCATTTT
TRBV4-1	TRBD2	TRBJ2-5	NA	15	CASSPTSYGIETQYF	TGCGCCAGCAGCCCGACTAGCTACGGAATAGAGACCCAGTACTTC
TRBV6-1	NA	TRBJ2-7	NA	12	CASSTSGVEQYF	TGTGCCAGCAGTACTTCAGGGGTCGAGCAGTACTTC
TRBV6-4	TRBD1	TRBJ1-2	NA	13	CASSDGQGNGYTF	TGTGCCAGCAGTGATGGACAGGGGAATGGCTACACCTTC
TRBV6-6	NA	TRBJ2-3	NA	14	CASSPATGTDTQYF	TGTGCCAGCAGCCCCGCAACGGGGACAGATACGCAGTATTTT
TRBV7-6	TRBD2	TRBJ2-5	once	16	CASSSRLAGEGETQYF	TGTGCCAGCAGCTCTAGACTAGCGGGAGAGGGAGAGACCCAGTACTTC
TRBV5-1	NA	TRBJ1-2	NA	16	CASSLGPQPENYGYTF	TGCGCCAGCAGCTTGGGTCCACAGCCCGAAAACTATGGCTACACCTTC
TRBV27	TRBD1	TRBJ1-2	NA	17	CASRTRDRGLANYGYTF	TGTGCCAGCAGGACTCGGGACAGGGGGTTAGCTAACTATGGCTACACCTTC
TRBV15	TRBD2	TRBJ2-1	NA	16	CATRPGLVSPYNEQFF	TGTGCCACCAGACCCGGACTAGTCTCGCCCTACAATGAGCAGTTCTTC
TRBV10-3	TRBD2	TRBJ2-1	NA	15	CATGLAGGRYNEQFF	TGTGCCACCGGACTAGCGGGAGGGAGATACAATGAGCAGTTCTTC
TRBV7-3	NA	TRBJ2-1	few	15	CASSVDGNPINEQFF	TGTGCCAGCAGCGTAGACGGGAACCCGATTAATGAGCAGTTCTTC
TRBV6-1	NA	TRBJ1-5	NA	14	CATMAGYSNQPQHF	TGTGCCACCATGGCGGGTTATAGCAATCAGCCCCAGCATTTT
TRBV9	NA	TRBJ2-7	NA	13	CASSVVRGSEQYF	TGTGCCAGCAGCGTAGTAAGAGGGAGCGAGCAGTACTTC
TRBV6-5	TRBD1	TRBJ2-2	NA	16	CASSYGQQGAAGELFF	TGTGCCAGCAGTTACGGGCAACAGGGGGCAGCCGGGGAGCTGTTTTTT
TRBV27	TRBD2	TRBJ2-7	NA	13	CASSAGVPSEQYF	TGTGCCAGCAGTGCGGGGGTACCCTCGGAGCAGTACTTC
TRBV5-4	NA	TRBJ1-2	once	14	CASSDAGRWDGYTF	TGTGCCAGCAGCGATGCGGGTAGGTGGGATGGCTACACCTTC
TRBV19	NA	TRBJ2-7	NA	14	CASSIYGSSYEQYF	TGTGCCAGTAGTATCTACGGGAGCTCCTACGAGCAGTACTTC
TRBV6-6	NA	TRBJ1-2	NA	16	CASSSAGPGEIYGYTF	TGTGCCAGCAGTTCGGCCGGACCGGGAGAGATCTATGGCTACACCTTC
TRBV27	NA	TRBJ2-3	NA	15	CASSFSRGSTDTQYF	TGTGCCAGCAGTTTCTCGCGGGGAAGCACAGATACGCAGTATTTT
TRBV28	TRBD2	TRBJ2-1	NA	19	CASTDLGTSGRSSYNEQFF	TGTGCCAGCACCGACCTCGGGACTAGCGGAAGGAGCTCCTACAATGAGCAGTTCTTC
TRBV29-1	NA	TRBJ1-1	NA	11	CSVVGGTEAFF	TGCAGCGTTGTTGGCGGCACTGAAGCTTTCTTT
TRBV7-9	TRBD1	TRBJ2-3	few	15	CASSYPGQSTDTQYF	TGTGCCAGCAGCTATCCGGGACAGAGCACAGATACGCAGTATTTT
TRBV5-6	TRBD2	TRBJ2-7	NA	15	CASSLNGRARYEQYF	TGTGCCAGCAGCTTGAACGGGAGGGCCAGATACGAGCAGTACTTC
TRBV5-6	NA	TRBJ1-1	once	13	CASWGEENTEAFF	TGTGCCTCATGGGGGGAGGAGAACACTGAAGCTTTCTTT